The rows below give T cell receptor beta chains drawn from one sample of a study of patients and donors after allogeneic stem cell transplantation. A single record per CDR3 protein comes from TCRdb applying MiXCR to the RT-PCR reads. The sample includes about a million distinct CDR3 sequences, more than 15% of them seen just once. Sequenced material: blood, either unsorted or a sorted T cell fraction (not recorded which). The source is a human donor who was either an allogeneic HSCT recipient or a stem cell or donor lymphocyte infusion donor (not recorded which). It is not recorded whose cells these are; they may come from a transplant donor. Each CDR3 is given with its conserved first and last residue. The order of the fields is clone size, J gene, V gene, D gene, CDR3 protein, CDR3 DNA. A D gene is named only where the DNA matches it firmly. Some rows mark clone size as missing; the rest say once, few, many or name a class of expanded clone.

clone size: few; J gene: TRBJ1-1; V gene: TRBV4-2; D gene: -; CDR3 protein: CASSQELTGRGAFF; CDR3 DNA: TGTGCCAGCAGCCAAGAACTGACAGGTCGGGGAGCTTTCTTT
clone size: many; J gene: TRBJ2-1; V gene: TRBV29-1; D gene: -; CDR3 protein: CSGAGGTYNEQFF; CDR3 DNA: TGCAGCGGTGCAGGGGGGACCTACAATGAGCAGTTCTTC
clone size: few; J gene: TRBJ1-1; V gene: TRBV5-1; D gene: TRBD1; CDR3 protein: CASGPPTGGRGTEAFF; CDR3 DNA: TGCGCCAGCGGACCTCCGACAGGGGGTAGAGGCACTGAAGCTTTCTTT
clone size: few; J gene: TRBJ1-5; V gene: TRBV24-1; D gene: -; CDR3 protein: CATSGWEGQPQHF; CDR3 DNA: TGTGCCACCAGTGGCTGGGAGGGTCAGCCCCAGCATTTT
clone size: -; J gene: TRBJ2-7; V gene: TRBV6-6; D gene: TRBD1; CDR3 protein: CASRDRGRQYF; CDR3 DNA: TGTGCCAGCAGAGACAGGGGGAGGCAGTACTTC
clone size: -; J gene: TRBJ1-5; V gene: TRBV20-1; D gene: -; CDR3 protein: CSAISGLGNQPQHF; CDR3 DNA: TGCAGTGCTATCTCCGGACTTGGGAATCAGCCCCAGCATTTT
clone size: -; J gene: TRBJ2-7; V gene: TRBV7-9; D gene: -; CDR3 protein: CASSLAGHGANSYEQYF; CDR3 DNA: TGTGCCAGCAGCTTAGCAGGGCATGGGGCGAACTCCTACGAGCAGTACTTC
clone size: -; J gene: TRBJ2-5; V gene: TRBV7-2; D gene: -; CDR3 protein: CASSRLRMVAEETQYF; CDR3 DNA: TGTGCCAGCAGCCGCCTGAGGATGGTAGCGGAAGAGACCCAGTACTTC
clone size: -; J gene: TRBJ2-3; V gene: TRBV6-5; D gene: -; CDR3 protein: CASSYSGGGTTDTQYF; CDR3 DNA: TGTGCCAGCAGTTACTCGGGCGGAGGGACCACAGATACGCAGTATTTT
clone size: -; J gene: TRBJ1-1; V gene: TRBV12-3/TRBV12-4; D gene: TRBD1; CDR3 protein: CASRIRQGKTEAFF; CDR3 DNA: TGTGCCAGCAGAATTCGACAGGGTAAGACTGAAGCTTTCTTT
clone size: -; J gene: TRBJ1-2; V gene: TRBV12-3/TRBV12-4; D gene: -; CDR3 protein: CALRWAEGYTF; CDR3 DNA: TGTGCCCTCCGCTGGGCGGAGGGCTACACCTTC
clone size: -; J gene: TRBJ2-3; V gene: TRBV9; D gene: -; CDR3 protein: CASSVGQRSFTQYF; CDR3 DNA: TGTGCCAGCAGCGTGGGCCAGAGAAGCTTTACCCAGTATTTT
clone size: -; J gene: TRBJ2-5; V gene: TRBV15; D gene: -; CDR3 protein: CATSRDWGGLQETQYF; CDR3 DNA: TGTGCCACCAGCAGAGATTGGGGGGGGCTTCAAGAGACCCAGTACTTC
clone size: many; J gene: TRBJ1-1; V gene: TRBV12-3/TRBV12-4; D gene: TRBD1; CDR3 protein: CASSPYRDRGNTEAFF; CDR3 DNA: TGTGCCAGCAGTCCCTACCGGGACAGGGGAAACACTGAAGCTTTCTTT
clone size: many; J gene: TRBJ2-2; V gene: TRBV12-3/TRBV12-4; D gene: TRBD1; CDR3 protein: CASSQGQGATGELFF; CDR3 DNA: TGTGCCAGCAGTCAAGGACAGGGGGCCACCGGGGAGCTGTTTTTT
clone size: -; J gene: TRBJ2-1; V gene: TRBV4-2; D gene: -; CDR3 protein: CASSQDEMYNEQFF; CDR3 DNA: TGTGCCAGCAGCCAAGACGAGATGTACAATGAGCAGTTCTTC
clone size: -; J gene: TRBJ1-1; V gene: TRBV20-1; D gene: -; CDR3 protein: CSAMPGSMNTEAFF; CDR3 DNA: TGCAGTGCTATGCCGGGCAGCATGAACACTGAAGCTTTCTTT
clone size: few; J gene: TRBJ1-1; V gene: TRBV6-6; D gene: -; CDR3 protein: CASTSNEPEAFF; CDR3 DNA: TGTGCCAGCACCAGCAATGAGCCTGAAGCTTTCTTT
clone size: -; J gene: TRBJ2-7; V gene: TRBV6-2/TRBV6-3; D gene: -; CDR3 protein: CASSYGEPQPSYEQYF; CDR3 DNA: TGTGCCAGCAGTTACGGTGAGCCCCAACCCTCCTACGAGCAGTACTTC
clone size: few; J gene: TRBJ2-2; V gene: TRBV12-3/TRBV12-4; D gene: -; CDR3 protein: CASSLASGYRTNTGELFF; CDR3 DNA: TGTGCCAGCAGTTTAGCGAGTGGCTATAGAACGAACACCGGGGAGCTGTTTTTT
clone size: few; J gene: TRBJ1-1; V gene: TRBV5-5; D gene: TRBD1; CDR3 protein: CASSLSYGTGVFHTEAFF; CDR3 DNA: TGTGCCAGCAGCTTGAGCTATGGGACAGGGGTTTTTCACACTGAAGCTTTCTTT
clone size: few; J gene: TRBJ1-2; V gene: TRBV29-1; D gene: -; CDR3 protein: CSVRFATPGGNGYTF; CDR3 DNA: TGCAGCGTCAGGTTCGCGACTCCGGGGGGAAACGGCTACACCTTC